This TCR beta chain stems from a study of T-cell memory formation after mild COVID-19. Study-wide points: Contracting clones, day 15 to 85, had balanced CD4/CD8, and later expanders favored CD4+. CM and EM subsets held most contracting CD4+ clones; EMRA held CD8+ ones.

Each CDR3 protein is one row after TCRdb ran MiXCR on the 5' RACE reads. Of more than 150,000 distinct CDR3 sequences listed, approximately 18% are singletons. In this sample, this clonotype turned up a few times. Its target is unknown. Germline V gives CDR1 SGHNT, CDR2 YYREEE (reference sequence). CDR3 size: 14 residues. V lost 4 bases to trimming and J lost 8 bases; unmatched junction nucleotides: 11. This sequence originates from a young man who had mild COVID-19 (a few samples of this study predate the infection). Cell type and time point are not known. The sample comprised PBMCs or a T cell subset sorted from them (not recorded which). The chain uses TRBV5-4 and TRBJ1-2; TRBD1 aligns across 7 bases. The CDR3 here is CASSQGVWQSGYTF. Here the CDR3 DNA reads TGTGCCAGCAGCCAGGGGGTGTGGCAATCCGGCTACACCTTC.